This T cell receptor beta chain was found in a study of cytomegalovirus exposure and HLA in healthy donors. The PCR contained 60 Vbeta and 13 Jbeta primers. In the source study's methods: Per a later analysis, the number of unique TCR beta chains was 75 million to 90 million, of which 9 million to 14 million were shared. Produced via immunoSEQ multiplex PCR; TCRdb's table is partial and in-frame only. V and J calls and clone size are as listed in that table; D and trimming were resolved from the DNA. The sample yields tens of thousands of clones, over 60% seen once. This CDR3 spans 16 amino acids. V lost 5 bases and J 6 bases, leaving 19 bases between the germline ends. The V gene's germline CDR1 is MDHEN and CDR2 SYDVKM.

The sequencing input was PBMCs. The receptor's source is a woman aged 40 to 50 in good health and CMV-seropositive. The chain employs TRBV28 and TRBJ1-4; D may be TRBD1 (6 bases). The CDR3 protein is CASSLTPGTNYEKLFF. As DNA, the CDR3 is TGTGCCAGCAGTCTGACACCCGGGACAAATTATGAAAAACTGTTTTTT.